This TCR beta chain was retrieved from a study of T cells in Graves' hyperthyroidism and ophthalmopathy. This clonotype was counted at least ten times. Germline V lookup: CDR1 MNHNS, CDR2 SASEGT. This CDR3 contains 16 residues. With 7 bases removed from V and 5 bases from J, the gap between germline ends came to 23 bases. The investigators amplified TCR beta CDR3 regions from RNA transcripts. Researchers ran a first-round RT-PCR on the TCR CDR3 using the HTBI primer set. TCRdb re-called the multiplex PCR reads through MiXCR, storing one row per CDR3 protein. The sample includes hundreds of thousands of distinct CDR3 sequences, roughly 15% of them seen just once.

The rearrangement joins TRBV6-1 to TRBJ1-2; possible D gene TRBD1, 5 bases. What was sequenced was blood. This sequence originates from a woman aged 18 to 35 with Graves' hyperthyroidism. This CDR3 is CASTNIGRQSTYGYTF. As DNA, the CDR3 is TGTGCCAGCACCAACATCGGACGACAGTCTACATATGGCTACACCTTC.